These T cell receptor beta chains were read from a single sample in a study of blood T cells in healthy people across ages. MiXCR was run by TCRdb on the 5' RACE reads, yielding one entry per CDR3 protein. The table has about 1.5 million distinct CDR3 sequences, 42% seen once. The sequenced material came from blood. These receptors originate from a woman under 30 in good health. The CDR3 runs from the conserved cysteine through the conserved F or W. Fields, in order: clone size, V gene, D gene, J gene, CDR3 DNA, CDR3 protein. A D gene is named only where the DNA matches it firmly. Clone size appears in some rows only: once, few, many, or a class for an expanded clone.

-	TRBV5-1	-	TRBJ2-7	TGCGCCAGCAGAAGGACCTCGGGGTCCTACGGGCAGTACTTC	CASRRTSGSYGQYF
-	TRBV12-3/TRBV12-4	-	TRBJ2-7	TGTGCCAGCAGAAGACTAACGGGGGAGAAATTTAACGAGCAGTACTTC	CASRRLTGEKFNEQYF
-	TRBV20-1	TRBD1	TRBJ1-2	TGCATAAAAGGACAGGGGGGCGATGGCTACACCTTC	CIKGQGGDGYTF
-	TRBV13	-	TRBJ1-3	TGTGCCAGCAGCTTAGAAGATGCTACAGTGGCTGGAAACACCATATATTTT	CASSLEDATVAGNTIYF
few	TRBV10-3	-	TRBJ2-1	TGTGCCATCAGTGAGTTGGTGGGTGAGCAGTTCTTC	CAISELVGEQFF
-	TRBV12-3/TRBV12-4	TRBD2	TRBJ2-4	TGTGCCAGCAGGAAGGCTAGCGGAGCTCAGTACTTC	CASRKASGAQYF
-	TRBV6-6	-	TRBJ1-5	TGTGCCAGCACCGACGACAGCCCTTATCAGCCCCAGCATTTT	CASTDDSPYQPQHF
-	TRBV7-8	-	TRBJ2-1	TGTGCCAGCAGCCCCGTGGGCCAGGGCATCGGGCAGTTCTTC	CASSPVGQGIGQFF
-	TRBV10-2	TRBD2	TRBJ2-3	TGCGCCAGCAGTGAGTCCCTAGCGGGCCTCACAGATACGCAGTATTTT	CASSESLAGLTDTQYF
-	TRBV5-1	-	TRBJ1-1	TGCGCCAGCAGCTTGGCGGGAATAGTCACTGAAGCTTTCTTT	CASSLAGIVTEAFF
-	TRBV6-6	-	TRBJ2-4	TGTGCCAGCAGTTACCAGGGGTGGGGCAAAAACATTCAGTACTTC	CASSYQGWGKNIQYF
-	TRBV5-1	-	TRBJ2-5	TGCGCCAGCAGCGTCCGCGGGGTGGGGGAGACCCAGTACTTC	CASSVRGVGETQYF
-	TRBV7-9	-	TRBJ2-7	TGTGCCAGCAGCCCTAGAGGGGAAATCTACGAGCAGTACTTC	CASSPRGEIYEQYF
-	TRBV5-1	TRBD1	TRBJ1-4	TGCGCCAGCAGCTTGGCCGGGACAGAGATTAATGAAAAACTGTTTTTT	CASSLAGTEINEKLFF
-	TRBV28	TRBD2	TRBJ2-2	TGTGCCAGCAGCCGCGGACTAGCGGGGAACACCGGGGAGCTGTTTTTT	CASSRGLAGNTGELFF
-	TRBV12-5	-	TRBJ2-3	TGTGCTAGTGGTAAAGGGGACTTCTCCCCCACAGATACGCAGTATTTT	CASGKGDFSPTDTQYF
-	TRBV5-1	TRBD1	TRBJ2-1	TGCGCCAGCAGCATCAGGACAGGGGATAATGAGCAGTTCTTC	CASSIRTGDNEQFF
few	TRBV9	-	TRBJ2-5	TGTGCCAGCAGCGCCCTCCCTGACAATCAAGAGACCCAGTACTTC	CASSALPDNQETQYF
-	TRBV7-2	-	TRBJ2-2	TGTGCCAGCAGCCTAAAACGGATCCTCACCGGGGAGCTGTTTTTT	CASSLKRILTGELFF
few	TRBV10-3	-	TRBJ1-2	TGTGCCATCAGTGGAACAGGGTCCCCTAGTGGCTACACCTTC	CAISGTGSPSGYTF
few	TRBV2	TRBD2	TRBJ2-1	TGTGCCAGCCCGACTAGCGGGAGGGCCAATGAGCAGTTCTTC	CASPTSGRANEQFF
-	TRBV5-1	-	TRBJ1-2	TGCGCCAGCAGCTTGACAGCGTTGACTAACTCTAACTATGGCTACACCTTC	CASSLTALTNSNYGYTF
-	TRBV5-6	-	TRBJ1-6	TGTGCCAGCAGCGGACAAAGTTCACCCCTCCACTTT	CASSGQSSPLHF
-	TRBV20-1	TRBD2	TRBJ2-7	TGCAGTGCTAGAGTAGCGGGAGAATTCTACGAGCAGTACTTC	CSARVAGEFYEQYF
once	TRBV7-9	TRBD1	TRBJ2-7	TGTGCCAGCAGCTCCGGACAGGGGGCACAAGGGGAGCAGTACTTC	CASSSGQGAQGEQYF
-	TRBV12-3/TRBV12-4	-	TRBJ1-2	TGTGCCAGCACCCCCCCCGGGGTAGGAGTATATGGCTACACCTTC	CASTPPGVGVYGYTF
-	TRBV24-1	TRBD1	TRBJ2-3	TGTGCCACCAGTGATTCTGGGACAGGGTGGAGAGATACGCAGTATTTT	CATSDSGTGWRDTQYF
-	TRBV18	TRBD1	TRBJ1-3	TGTGCCAGCTCACCTATCGGGACAGGGGTCTCTGGAAACACCATATATTTT	CASSPIGTGVSGNTIYF
-	TRBV12-3/TRBV12-4	TRBD2	TRBJ2-4	TGTGCCAGCAGTTCCAACCCGACTAGCGTTCTAGCCAAAAACATTCAGTACTTC	CASSSNPTSVLAKNIQYF
many	TRBV6-6	TRBD1	TRBJ1-4	TGTGCCAGCAGTCGCTCCGGGACAGGGGGCGGGAAACTGTTTTTT	CASSRSGTGGGKLFF
few	TRBV5-1	TRBD1	TRBJ2-3	TGCGCCAGCAGCGGACAGGGGCCCCCTACAGATACGCAGTATTTT	CASSGQGPPTDTQYF
-	TRBV5-1	TRBD2	TRBJ2-1	TGCGCCAGCAGCTCGGGAGTTCTAGCGGGTGGCTACAATGAGCAGTTCTTC	CASSSGVLAGGYNEQFF
-	TRBV12-5	-	TRBJ2-3	TGTGCTAGTGGCCTCGGGCGGGTAAGCACAGATACGCAGTATTTT	CASGLGRVSTDTQYF
-	TRBV6-5	-	TRBJ2-3	TGTGCCAGCAGTTACTCGCGACTAGGGGGCGGTACGCAGTATTTT	CASSYSRLGGGTQYF
few	TRBV29-1	TRBD1	TRBJ2-7	TGCAGCGTGCAAGGACAGGCCTACGAGCAGTACTTC	CSVQGQAYEQYF
-	TRBV20-1	-	TRBJ2-3	TGCAGTGCTAGAGATCCCAACCCAATGCACAGGGACACAGATACGCAGTATTTT	CSARDPNPMHRDTDTQYF
many	TRBV6-5	-	TRBJ2-7	TGTGCCAGCAGTTCGACCCCTTCGGAGCAGTACTTC	CASSSTPSEQYF